This TCR beta chain came from a study of blood T cell repertoires in COVID-19. Study in general: Samples came from the United States, Italy and Spain, spanning acute and convalescent COVID-19. T cells, B-cell-depleted T cells, or PBMCs provided the cDNA or gDNA that served as material.

Original processing methods: Scientists estimated how many nucleated cells there were by amplifying reference gene primers. Repertoires were generated with immunoSEQ multiplex PCR, while TCRdb's copy carries only in-frame clones and drops some. The DNA gave D and trimming, while V, J and clone size come from that table. Here the sample spans fewer than 350,000 clones, roughly 85% being singletons. The V end lost 0 bases, the J end lost 0 bases, and 10 bases lay between the germline ends. Germline V gene lookup returns CDR1 SGHRS and CDR2 YFSETQ. This CDR3 has 15 amino acids. Sequencing was done on a sample of peripheral blood. The V gene is TRBV5-1, the J gene TRBJ2-7; D is unclear. This receptor was obtained from a human donor in a cohort sampled during active COVID-19. CDR3 coding DNA: TGCGCCAGCAGCTTGGCCTCTCCGGGCTCCTACGAGCAGTACTTC. The encoded protein is CASSLASPGSYEQYF.